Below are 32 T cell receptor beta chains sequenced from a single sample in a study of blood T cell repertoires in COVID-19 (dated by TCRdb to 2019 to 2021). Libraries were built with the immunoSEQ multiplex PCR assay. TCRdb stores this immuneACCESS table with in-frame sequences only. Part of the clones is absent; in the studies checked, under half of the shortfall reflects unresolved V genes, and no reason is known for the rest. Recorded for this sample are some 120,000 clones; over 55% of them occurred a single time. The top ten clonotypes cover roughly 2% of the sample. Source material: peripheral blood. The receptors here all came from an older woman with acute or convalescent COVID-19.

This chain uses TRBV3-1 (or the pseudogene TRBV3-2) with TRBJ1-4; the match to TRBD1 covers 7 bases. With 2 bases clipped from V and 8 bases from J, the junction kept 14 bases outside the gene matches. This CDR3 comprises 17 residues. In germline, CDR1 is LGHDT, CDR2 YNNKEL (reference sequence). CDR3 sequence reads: CASSQPLGGEGKEKLFF. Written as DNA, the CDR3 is TGTGCCAGCAGCCAACCCTTAGGGGGCGAGGGAAAGGAAAAACTGTTTTTT.

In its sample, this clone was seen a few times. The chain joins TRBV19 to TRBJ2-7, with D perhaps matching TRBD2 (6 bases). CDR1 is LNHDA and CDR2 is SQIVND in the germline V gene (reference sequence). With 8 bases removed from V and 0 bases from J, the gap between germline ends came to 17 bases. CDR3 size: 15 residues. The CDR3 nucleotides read TGTGCCAGTCGCCCGGGAGACGGGATCTCCTACGAGCAGTACTTC. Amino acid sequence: CASRPGDGISYEQYF.

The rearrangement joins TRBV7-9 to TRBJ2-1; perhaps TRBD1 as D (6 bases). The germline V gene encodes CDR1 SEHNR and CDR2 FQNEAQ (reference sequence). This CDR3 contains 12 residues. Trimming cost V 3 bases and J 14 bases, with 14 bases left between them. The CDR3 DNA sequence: TGTGCCAGCAGCTTGAACAGGGTAACCGAGTTCTTC. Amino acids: CASSLNRVTEFF.

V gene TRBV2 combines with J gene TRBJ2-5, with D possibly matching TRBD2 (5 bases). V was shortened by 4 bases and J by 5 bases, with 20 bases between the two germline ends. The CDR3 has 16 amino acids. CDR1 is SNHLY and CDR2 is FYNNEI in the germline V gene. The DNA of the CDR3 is TGTGCCAGCAGTGCCTCAAGGCCGGGGTCCTGGGAGACCCAGTACTTC. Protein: CASSASRPGSWETQYF. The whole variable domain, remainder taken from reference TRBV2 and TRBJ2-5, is EPEVTQTPSHQVTQMGQEVILRCVPISNHLYFYWYRQILGQKVEFLVSFYNNEISEKSEIFDDQFSVERPDGSNFTLKIRSTKLEDSAMYFCASSASRPGSWETQYFGPGTRLLVL.

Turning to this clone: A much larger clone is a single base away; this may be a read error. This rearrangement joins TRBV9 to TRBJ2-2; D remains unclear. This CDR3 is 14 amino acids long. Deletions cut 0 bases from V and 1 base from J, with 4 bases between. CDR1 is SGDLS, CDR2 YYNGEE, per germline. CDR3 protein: CASSVVRNTGELFF. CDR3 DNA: TGTGCCAGCAGCGTAGTCAGGAACACCGGGGAGCTGTTTTTT.

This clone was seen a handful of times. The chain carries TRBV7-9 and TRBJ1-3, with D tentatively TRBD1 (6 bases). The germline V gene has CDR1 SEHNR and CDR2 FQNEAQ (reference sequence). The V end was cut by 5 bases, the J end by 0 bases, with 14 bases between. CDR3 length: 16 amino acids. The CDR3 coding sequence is TGTGCCAGCAGCATTCCGGGACAAGTCTCTGGAAACACCATATATTTT. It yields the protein CASSIPGQVSGNTIYF.

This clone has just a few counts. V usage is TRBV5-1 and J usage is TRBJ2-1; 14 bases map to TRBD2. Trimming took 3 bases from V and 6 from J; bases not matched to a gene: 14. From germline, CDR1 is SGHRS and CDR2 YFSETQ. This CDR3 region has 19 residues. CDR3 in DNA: TGCGCCAGCAGCTCCCTCCCGGGACTAGCGGGAGAGAGTGGCAATGAGCAGTTCTTC. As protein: CASSSLPGLAGESGNEQFF.

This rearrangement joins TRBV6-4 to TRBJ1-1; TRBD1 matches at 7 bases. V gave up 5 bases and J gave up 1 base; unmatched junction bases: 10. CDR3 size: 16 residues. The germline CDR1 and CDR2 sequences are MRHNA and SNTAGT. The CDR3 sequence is CASSPRQGRGNTEAFF. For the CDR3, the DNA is TGTGCCAGCAGTCCCAGACAGGGTAGGGGGAACACTGAAGCTTTCTTT.

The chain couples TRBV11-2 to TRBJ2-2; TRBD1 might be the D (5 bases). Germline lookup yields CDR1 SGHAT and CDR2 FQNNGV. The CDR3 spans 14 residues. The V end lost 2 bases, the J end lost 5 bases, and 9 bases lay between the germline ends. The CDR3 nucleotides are TGTGCCAGCAGCTTACATCAGGGTACCGGGGAGCTGTTTTTT. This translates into CASSLHQGTGELFF.

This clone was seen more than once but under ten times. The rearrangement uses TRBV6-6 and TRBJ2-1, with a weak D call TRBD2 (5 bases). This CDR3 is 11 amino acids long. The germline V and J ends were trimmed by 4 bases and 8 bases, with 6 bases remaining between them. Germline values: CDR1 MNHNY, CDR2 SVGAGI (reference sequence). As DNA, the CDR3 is TGTGCCAGCAGTTCGAGGGATGAGCAGTTCTTC. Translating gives CASSSRDEQFF.

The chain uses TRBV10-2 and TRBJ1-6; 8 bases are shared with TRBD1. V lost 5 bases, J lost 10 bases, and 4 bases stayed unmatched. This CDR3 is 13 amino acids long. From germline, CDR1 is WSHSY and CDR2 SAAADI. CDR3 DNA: TGCGCCAGCAGTCCAGGGGGCGTCTCACCCCTCCACTTT. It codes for CASSPGGVSPLHF.

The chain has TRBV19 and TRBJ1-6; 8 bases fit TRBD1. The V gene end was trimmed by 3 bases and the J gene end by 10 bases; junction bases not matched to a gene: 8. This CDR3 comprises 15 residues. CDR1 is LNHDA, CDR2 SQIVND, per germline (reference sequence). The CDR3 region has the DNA TGTGCCAGTAGTATTGCGGACAGGGCCCAATCACCCCTCCACTTT. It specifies CASSIADRAQSPLHF.

The CDR3 nucleotides are TGTGCCACCAGTGACCCCGGGACAGAAGGAGGCAAGGAGACCCAGTACTTC. This sequence encodes CATSDPGTEGGKETQYF. This chain connects TRBV24-1 to TRBJ2-5; the match to TRBD1 covers 7 bases. In germline, CDR1 is KGHDR, CDR2 SFDVKD. With 4 bases clipped from V and 5 bases from J, the junction kept 15 bases outside the gene matches. CDR3 length equals 17 residues.

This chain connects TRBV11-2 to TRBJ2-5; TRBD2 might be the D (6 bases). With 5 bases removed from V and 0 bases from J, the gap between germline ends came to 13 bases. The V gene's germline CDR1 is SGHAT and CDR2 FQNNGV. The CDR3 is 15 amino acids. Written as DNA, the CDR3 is TGTGCCAGCAGCCCGGGGACTTTTTACCAAGAGACCCAGTACTTC. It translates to CASSPGTFYQETQYF.

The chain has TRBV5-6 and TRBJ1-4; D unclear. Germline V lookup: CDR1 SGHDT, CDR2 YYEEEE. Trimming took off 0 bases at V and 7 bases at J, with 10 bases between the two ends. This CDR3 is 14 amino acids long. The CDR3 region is CASSLVAEPEKLFF. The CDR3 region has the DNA TGTGCCAGCAGCTTGGTGGCGGAACCTGAAAAACTGTTTTTT.

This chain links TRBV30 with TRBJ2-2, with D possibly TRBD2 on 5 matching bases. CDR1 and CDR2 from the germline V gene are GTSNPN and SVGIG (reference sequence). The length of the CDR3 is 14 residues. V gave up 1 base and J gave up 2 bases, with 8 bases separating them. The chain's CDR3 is CAWSAGLNTGELFF. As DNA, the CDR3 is TGTGCCTGGAGTGCTGGACTCAACACCGGGGAGCTGTTTTTT.

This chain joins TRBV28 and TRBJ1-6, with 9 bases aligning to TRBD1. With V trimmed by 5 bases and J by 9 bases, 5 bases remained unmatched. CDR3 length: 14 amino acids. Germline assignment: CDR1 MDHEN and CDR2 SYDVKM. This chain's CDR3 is CASSPWDRASPLHF. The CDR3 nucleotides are TGTGCCAGCAGTCCTTGGGACAGGGCTTCACCCCTCCACTTT.

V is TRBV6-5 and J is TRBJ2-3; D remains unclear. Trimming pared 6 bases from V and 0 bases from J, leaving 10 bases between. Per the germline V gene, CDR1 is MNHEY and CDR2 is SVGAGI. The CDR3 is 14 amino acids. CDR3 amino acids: CASSYSTSTDTQYF. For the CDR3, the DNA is TGTGCCAGCAGCTACAGCACTAGCACAGATACGCAGTATTTT.

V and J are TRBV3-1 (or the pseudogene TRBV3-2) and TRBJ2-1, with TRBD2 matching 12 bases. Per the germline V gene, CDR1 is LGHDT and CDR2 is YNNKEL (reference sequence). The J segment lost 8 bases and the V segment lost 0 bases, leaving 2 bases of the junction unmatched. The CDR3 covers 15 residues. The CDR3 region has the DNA TGTGCCAGCAGCCAAGAACTAGCGGGAGGTGATGAGCAGTTCTTC. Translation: CASSQELAGGDEQFF.

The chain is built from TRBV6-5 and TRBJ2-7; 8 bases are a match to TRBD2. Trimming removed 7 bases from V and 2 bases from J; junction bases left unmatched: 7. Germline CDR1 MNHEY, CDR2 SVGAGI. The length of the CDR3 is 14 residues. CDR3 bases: TGTGCCAGCAAGTTACTAGCGGCCACCTACGAGCAGTACTTC. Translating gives CASKLLAATYEQYF.

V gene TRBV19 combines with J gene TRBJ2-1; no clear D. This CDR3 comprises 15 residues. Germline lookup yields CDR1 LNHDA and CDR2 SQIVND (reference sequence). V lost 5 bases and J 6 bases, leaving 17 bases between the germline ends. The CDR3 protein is CASSGARQNVNEQFF. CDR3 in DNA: TGTGCCAGTAGTGGCGCGAGACAAAACGTCAATGAGCAGTTCTTC.

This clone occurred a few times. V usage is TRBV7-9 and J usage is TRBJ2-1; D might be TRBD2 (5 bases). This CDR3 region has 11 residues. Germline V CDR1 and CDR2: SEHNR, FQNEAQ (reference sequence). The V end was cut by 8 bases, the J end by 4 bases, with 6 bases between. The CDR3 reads CASRLYNEQFF. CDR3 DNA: TGTGCCAGCCGACTATACAATGAGCAGTTCTTC. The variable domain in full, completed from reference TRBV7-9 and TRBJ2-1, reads DTGVSQNPRHKITKRGQNVTFRCDPISEHNRLYWYRQTLGQGPEFLTYFQNEAQLEKSRLLSDRFSAERPKGSFSTLEIQRTEQGDSAMYLCASRLYNEQFFGPGTRLTVL.

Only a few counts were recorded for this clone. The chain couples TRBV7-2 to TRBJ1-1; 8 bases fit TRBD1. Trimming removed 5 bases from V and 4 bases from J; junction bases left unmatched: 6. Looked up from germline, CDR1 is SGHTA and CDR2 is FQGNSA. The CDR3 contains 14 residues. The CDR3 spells CASSPQGDFTEAFF. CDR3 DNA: TGTGCCAGCAGCCCACAGGGGGATTTCACTGAAGCTTTCTTT.

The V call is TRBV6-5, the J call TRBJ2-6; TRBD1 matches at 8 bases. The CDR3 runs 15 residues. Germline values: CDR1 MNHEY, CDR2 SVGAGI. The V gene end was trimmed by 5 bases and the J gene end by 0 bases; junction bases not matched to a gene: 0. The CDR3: CASSTGGSGANVLTF. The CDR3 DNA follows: TGTGCCAGCAGTACAGGGGGCTCTGGGGCCAACGTCCTGACTTTC.

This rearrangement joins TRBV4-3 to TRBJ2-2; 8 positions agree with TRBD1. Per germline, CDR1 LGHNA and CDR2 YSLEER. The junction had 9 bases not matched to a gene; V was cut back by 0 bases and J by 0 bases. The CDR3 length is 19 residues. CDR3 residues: CASSQDFLDRAANTGELFF. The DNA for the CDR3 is TGCGCCAGCAGCCAAGACTTCCTGGACAGGGCCGCGAACACCGGGGAGCTGTTTTTT.

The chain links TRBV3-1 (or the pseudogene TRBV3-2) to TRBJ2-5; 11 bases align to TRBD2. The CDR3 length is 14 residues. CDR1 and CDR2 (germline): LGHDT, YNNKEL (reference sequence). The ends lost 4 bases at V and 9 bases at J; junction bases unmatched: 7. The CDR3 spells CASSPLAGGQAQYF. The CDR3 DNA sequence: TGTGCCAGCAGCCCGCTAGCGGGGGGCCAGGCCCAGTACTTC.

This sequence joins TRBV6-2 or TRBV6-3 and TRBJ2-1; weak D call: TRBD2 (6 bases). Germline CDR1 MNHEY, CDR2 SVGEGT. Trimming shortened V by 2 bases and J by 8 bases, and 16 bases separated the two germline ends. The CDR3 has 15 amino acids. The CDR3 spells CASSYASGEGYEQFF. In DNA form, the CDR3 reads TGTGCCAGCAGTTACGCCTCGGGAGAAGGGTATGAGCAGTTCTTC.

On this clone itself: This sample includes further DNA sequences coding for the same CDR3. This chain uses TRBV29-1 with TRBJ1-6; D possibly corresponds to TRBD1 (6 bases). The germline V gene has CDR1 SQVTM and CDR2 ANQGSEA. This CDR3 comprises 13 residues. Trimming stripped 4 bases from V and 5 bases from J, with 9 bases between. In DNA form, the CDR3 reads TGCAGCGTTGGGGACACCAATAATTCACCCCTCCACTTT. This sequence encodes CSVGDTNNSPLHF.

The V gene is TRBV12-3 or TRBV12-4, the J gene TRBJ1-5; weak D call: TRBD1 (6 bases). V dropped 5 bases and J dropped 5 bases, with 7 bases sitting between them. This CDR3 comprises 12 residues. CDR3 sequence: CASSQGYQPQHF. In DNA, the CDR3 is TGTGCCAGCAGTCAGGGGTATCAGCCCCAGCATTTT.

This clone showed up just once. The CDR3 coding sequence is TGCGCCAGCACCATGTCGGGGGCGAACACCGGGGAGCTGTTTTTT. It yields the protein CASTMSGANTGELFF. The rearrangement links TRBV5-1 to TRBJ2-2; possible D gene TRBD2, 6 bases. Germline assignment: CDR1 SGHRS and CDR2 YFSETQ. The V gene lost 6 bases and the J gene lost 0 bases, with 12 bases spanning the gap. This CDR3 has 15 residues.

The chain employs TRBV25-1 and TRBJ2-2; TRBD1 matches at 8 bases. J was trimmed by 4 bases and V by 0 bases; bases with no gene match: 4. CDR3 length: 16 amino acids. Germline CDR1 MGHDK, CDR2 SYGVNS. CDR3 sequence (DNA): TGTGCCAGCAGTGAATACGAGACAGGGGCCACCGGGGAGCTGTTTTTT. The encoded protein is CASSEYETGATGELFF.

This CDR3 reads CASSVPRETQYF. The CDR3 DNA follows: TGCGCCAGCAGCGTGCCCCGGGAGACCCAGTACTTC. The chain recombines TRBV4-1 with TRBJ2-5; D is ambiguous. The CDR3 totals 12 residues. With 5 bases removed from V and 5 bases from J, the gap between germline ends came to 9 bases. Germline V gene data show CDR1 as MGHRA and CDR2 as YSYEKL.